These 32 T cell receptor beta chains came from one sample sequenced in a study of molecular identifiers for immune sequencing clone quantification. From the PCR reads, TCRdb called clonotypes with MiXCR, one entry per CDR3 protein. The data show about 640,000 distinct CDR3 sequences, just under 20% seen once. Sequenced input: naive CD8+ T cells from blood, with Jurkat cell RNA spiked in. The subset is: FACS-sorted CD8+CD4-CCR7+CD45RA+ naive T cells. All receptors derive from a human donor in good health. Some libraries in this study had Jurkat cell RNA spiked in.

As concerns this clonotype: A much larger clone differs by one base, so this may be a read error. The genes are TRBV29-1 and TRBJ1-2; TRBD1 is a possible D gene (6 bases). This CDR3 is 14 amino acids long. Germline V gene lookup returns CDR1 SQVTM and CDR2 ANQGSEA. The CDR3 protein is CCVDRDNKHYGYTF. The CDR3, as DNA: TGCTGCGTCGACCGGGACAACAAACACTATGGCTACACCTTC.

Here the CDR3 DNA reads TGTGCCAGCAGTTACGGACAGGGACCTTATAATTCACCCCTCCACTTT. Its translation is CASSYGQGPYNSPLHF. This sequence joins TRBV6-5 and TRBJ1-6; TRBD1 aligns across 8 bases. CDR1 is MNHEY, CDR2 SVGAGI, per germline. Germline trimming cut 2 bases from V and 4 bases from J; bases unmatched to any gene: 4. The CDR3 runs to 16 residues.

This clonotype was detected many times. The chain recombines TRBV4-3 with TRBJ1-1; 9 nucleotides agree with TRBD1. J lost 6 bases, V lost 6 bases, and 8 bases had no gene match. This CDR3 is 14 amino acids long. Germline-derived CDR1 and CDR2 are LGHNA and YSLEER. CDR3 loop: CASSPSRTGAEAFF. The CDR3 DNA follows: TGCGCCAGCAGTCCAAGTCGGACAGGGGCTGAAGCTTTCTTT.

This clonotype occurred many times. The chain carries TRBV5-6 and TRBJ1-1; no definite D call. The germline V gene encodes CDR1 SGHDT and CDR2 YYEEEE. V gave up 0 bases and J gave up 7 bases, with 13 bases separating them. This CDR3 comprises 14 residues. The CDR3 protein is CASSLARSQFEAFF. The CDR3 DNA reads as TGTGCCAGCAGCTTGGCCAGGTCACAGTTTGAAGCTTTCTTT.

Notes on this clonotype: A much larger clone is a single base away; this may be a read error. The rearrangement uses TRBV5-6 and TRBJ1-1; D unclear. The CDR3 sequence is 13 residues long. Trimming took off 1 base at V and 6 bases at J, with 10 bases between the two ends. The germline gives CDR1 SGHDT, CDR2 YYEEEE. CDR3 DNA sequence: TGTGCCAGCAGCTTGTCCAAGGCCGCTGAAGCTTTCTTT. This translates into CASSLSKAAEAFF.

The CDR3 coding sequence is TGTGCCAACAGCTTGGGACCCTACGAGCAGTACTTC. Its protein is CANSLGPYEQYF. V usage is TRBV5-3 and J usage is TRBJ2-7; D possibly matches TRBD1 or TRBD2 (5 bases each). TRBV5-3 is an open reading frame whose function is uncertain. This CDR3 spans 12 amino acids. The V and J ends lost 9 bases and 2 bases respectively, with 12 bases between them.

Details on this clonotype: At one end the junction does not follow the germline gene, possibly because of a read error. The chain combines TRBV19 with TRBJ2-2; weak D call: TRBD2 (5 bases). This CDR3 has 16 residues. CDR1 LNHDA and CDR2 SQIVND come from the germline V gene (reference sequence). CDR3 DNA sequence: TGTGCCGGTAGTATAGTGTTAATTTGGAGCGGCGGGGAGCTGTTTTTT. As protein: CAGSIVLIWSGGELFF.

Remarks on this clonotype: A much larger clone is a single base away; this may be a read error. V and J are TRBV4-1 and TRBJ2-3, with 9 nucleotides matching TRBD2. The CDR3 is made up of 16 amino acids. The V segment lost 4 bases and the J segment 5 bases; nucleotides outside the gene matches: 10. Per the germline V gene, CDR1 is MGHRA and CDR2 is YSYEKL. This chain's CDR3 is CASSRGLGGGEDTQYF. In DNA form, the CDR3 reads TGCGCCAGCAGCCGAGGCCTGGGCGGGGGGGAAGATACGCAGTATTTT.

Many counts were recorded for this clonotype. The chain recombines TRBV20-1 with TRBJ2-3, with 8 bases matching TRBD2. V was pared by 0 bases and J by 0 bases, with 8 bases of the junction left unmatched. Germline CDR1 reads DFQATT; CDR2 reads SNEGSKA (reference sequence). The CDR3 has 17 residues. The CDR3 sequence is CSARDQGSGVSTDTQYF. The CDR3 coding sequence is TGCAGTGCTAGAGATCAAGGTAGCGGGGTCAGCACAGATACGCAGTATTTT.

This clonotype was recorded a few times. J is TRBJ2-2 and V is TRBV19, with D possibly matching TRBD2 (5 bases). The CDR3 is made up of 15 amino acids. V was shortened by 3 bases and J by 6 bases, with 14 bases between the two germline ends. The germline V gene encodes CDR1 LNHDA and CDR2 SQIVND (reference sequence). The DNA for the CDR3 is TGTGCCAGTAGTATTGACTATACAGACTCCGGGGAGCTGTTTTTT. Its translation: CASSIDYTDSGELFF.

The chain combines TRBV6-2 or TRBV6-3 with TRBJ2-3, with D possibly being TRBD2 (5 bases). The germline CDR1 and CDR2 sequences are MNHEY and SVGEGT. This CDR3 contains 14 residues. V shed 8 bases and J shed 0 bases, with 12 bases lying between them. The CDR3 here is CASWPGGSTDTQYF. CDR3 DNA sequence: TGTGCCAGCTGGCCTGGAGGAAGCACAGATACGCAGTATTTT.

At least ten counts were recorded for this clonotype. The CDR3 reads CASSPGQGLVPDTQYF. Here the CDR3 DNA reads TGTGCCAGCAGCCCCGGACAGGGTTTGGTTCCAGATACGCAGTATTTT. V gene TRBV12-3 or TRBV12-4 combines with J gene TRBJ2-3, with 8 bases identical to TRBD1. Trimming cost V 6 bases and J 4 bases; bases outside gene matches: 12. CDR3 size: 16 residues.

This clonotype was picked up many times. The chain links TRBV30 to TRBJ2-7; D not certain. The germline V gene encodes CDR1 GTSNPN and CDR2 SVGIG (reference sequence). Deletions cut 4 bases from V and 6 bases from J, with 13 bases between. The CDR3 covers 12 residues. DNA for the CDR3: TGTGCCTGGACGGGCCCGCCGGGCGAGCAGTACTTC. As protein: CAWTGPPGEQYF.

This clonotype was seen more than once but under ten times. The CDR3 is CASSVDQGSGNTIYF. CDR3 nucleotides: TGTGCCAGCAGCGTAGATCAGGGCTCTGGAAACACCATATATTTT. The chain is built from TRBV9 and TRBJ1-3; a weak D match, TRBD1 (5 bases). Germline V gene data show CDR1 as SGDLS and CDR2 as YYNGEE. The germline V and J ends were trimmed by 0 bases and 0 bases, with 7 bases remaining between them. The CDR3 runs 15 residues. Complete variable domain (other parts from reference TRBV9 and TRBJ1-3): DSGVTQTPKHLITATGQRVTLRCSPRSGDLSVYWYQQSLDQGLQFLIQYYNGEERAKGNILERFSAQQFPDLHSELNLSSLELGDSALYFCASSVDQGSGNTIYFGEGSWLTVV.

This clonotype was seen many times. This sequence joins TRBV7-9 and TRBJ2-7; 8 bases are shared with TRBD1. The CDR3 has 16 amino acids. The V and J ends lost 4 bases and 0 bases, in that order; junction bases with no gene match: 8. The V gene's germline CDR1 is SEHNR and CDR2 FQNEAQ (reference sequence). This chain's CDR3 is CASSSPGQAFSYEQYF. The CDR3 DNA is TGTGCCAGCAGCTCCCCGGGACAGGCCTTCTCCTACGAGCAGTACTTC.

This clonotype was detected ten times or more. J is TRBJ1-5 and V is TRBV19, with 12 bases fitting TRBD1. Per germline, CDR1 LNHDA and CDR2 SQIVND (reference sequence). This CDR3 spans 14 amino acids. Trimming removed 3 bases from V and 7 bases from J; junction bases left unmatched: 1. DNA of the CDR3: TGTGCCAGTAGTATTGGGACAGGGGGCCAGCCCCAGCATTTT. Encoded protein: CASSIGTGGQPQHF.

CDR3 DNA: TGTGCCAGCAGTTTAGTTTATGGGGACAGGGGGAAGACCCAGTACTTC. Amino acids: CASSLVYGDRGKTQYF. The genes are TRBV12-3 or TRBV12-4 and TRBJ2-5; 11 nucleotides match TRBD1. J was trimmed by 6 bases and V by 1 base; bases with no gene match: 7. The CDR3 contains 16 residues.

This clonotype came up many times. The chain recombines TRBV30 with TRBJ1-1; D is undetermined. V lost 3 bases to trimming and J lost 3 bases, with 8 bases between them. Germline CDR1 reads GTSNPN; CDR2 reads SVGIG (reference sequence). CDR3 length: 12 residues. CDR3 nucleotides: TGTGCCTGGAGGCCTTGGGACACTGAAGCTTTCTTT. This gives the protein CAWRPWDTEAFF.

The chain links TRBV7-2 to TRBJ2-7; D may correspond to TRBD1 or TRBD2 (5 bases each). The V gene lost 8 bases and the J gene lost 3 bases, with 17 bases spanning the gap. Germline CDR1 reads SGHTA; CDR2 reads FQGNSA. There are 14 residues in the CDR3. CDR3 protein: CASGVGTTHYEQYF. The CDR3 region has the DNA TGTGCCAGCGGGGTTGGGACGACACACTACGAGCAGTACTTC.

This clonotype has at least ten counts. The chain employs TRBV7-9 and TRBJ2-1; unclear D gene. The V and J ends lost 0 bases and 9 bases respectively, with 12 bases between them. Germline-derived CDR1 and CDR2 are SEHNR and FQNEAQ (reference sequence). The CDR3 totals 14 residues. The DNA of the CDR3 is TGTGCCAGCAGCTTAGCGCTGACCCCCGGTGAGCAGTTCTTC. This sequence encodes CASSLALTPGEQFF.

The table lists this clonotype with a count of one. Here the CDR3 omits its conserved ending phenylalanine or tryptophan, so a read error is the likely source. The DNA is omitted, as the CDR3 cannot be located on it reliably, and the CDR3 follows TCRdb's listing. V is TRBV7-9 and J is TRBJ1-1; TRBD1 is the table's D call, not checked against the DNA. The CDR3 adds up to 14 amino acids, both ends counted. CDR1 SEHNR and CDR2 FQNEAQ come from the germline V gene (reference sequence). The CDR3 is CASSRGVSRAEAYS.

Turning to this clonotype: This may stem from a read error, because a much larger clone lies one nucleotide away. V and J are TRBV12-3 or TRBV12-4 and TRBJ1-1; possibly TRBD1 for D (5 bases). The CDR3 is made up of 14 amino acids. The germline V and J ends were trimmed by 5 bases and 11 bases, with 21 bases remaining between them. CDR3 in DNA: TGTGCCAGCAGTCCCCCATATCAGCAGGGTGATGCTTTCTTT. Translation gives CASSPPYQQGDAFF.

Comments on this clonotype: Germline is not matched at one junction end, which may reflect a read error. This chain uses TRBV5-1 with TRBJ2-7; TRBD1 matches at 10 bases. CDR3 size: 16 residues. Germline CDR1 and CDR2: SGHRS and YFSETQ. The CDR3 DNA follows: TGCGACAGCAGCTTGGAGCCGGGACAGGGGTCCTACGAGCAGTACTTC. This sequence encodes CDSSLEPGQGSYEQYF.

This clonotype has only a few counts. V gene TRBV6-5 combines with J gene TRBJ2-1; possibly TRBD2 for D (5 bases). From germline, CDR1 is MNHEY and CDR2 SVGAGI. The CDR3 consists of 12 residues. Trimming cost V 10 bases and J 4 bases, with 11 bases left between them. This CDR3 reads CATRSGYNEQFF. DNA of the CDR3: TGTGCCACGAGGAGCGGATACAATGAGCAGTTCTTC.

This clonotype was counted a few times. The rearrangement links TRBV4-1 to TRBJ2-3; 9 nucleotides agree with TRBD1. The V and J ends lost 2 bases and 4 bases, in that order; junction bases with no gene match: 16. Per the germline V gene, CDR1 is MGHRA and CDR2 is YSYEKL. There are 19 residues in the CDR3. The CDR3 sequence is CASSQQPPRTGANSDTQYF. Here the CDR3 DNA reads TGCGCCAGCAGCCAACAACCGCCCCGGACAGGGGCGAACTCAGATACGCAGTATTTT.

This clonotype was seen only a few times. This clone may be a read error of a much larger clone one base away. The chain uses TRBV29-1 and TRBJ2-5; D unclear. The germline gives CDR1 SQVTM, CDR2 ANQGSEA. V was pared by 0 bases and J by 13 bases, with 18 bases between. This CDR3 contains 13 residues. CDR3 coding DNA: TGCAGCGTTGAAGACCTAAACCCCAGGCCCCGGTACTTC. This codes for CSVEDLNPRPRYF.

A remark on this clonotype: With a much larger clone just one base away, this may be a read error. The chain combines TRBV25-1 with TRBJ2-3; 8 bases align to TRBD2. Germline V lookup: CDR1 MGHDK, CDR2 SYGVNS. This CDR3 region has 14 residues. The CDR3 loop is CACSEYSGVDTQYF. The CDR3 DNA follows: TGTGCCTGCAGTGAATATAGCGGGGTGGATACGCAGTATTTT. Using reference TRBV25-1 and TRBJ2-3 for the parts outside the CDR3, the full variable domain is EADIYQTPRYLVIGTGKKITLECSQTMGHDKMYWYQQDPGMELHLIHYSYGVNSTEKGDLSSESTVSRIRTEHFPLTLESARPSHTSQYLCACSEYSGVDTQYFGPGTRLTVL.

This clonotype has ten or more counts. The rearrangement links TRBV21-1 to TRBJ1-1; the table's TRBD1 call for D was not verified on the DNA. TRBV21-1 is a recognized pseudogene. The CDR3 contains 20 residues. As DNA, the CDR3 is TGTGCCAGCAGCAAAGTTCCTTCAAGGGAACCAGGGGGCCTCAACACTGAAGCTTTCTTT. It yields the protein CASSKVPSREPGGLNTEAFF.

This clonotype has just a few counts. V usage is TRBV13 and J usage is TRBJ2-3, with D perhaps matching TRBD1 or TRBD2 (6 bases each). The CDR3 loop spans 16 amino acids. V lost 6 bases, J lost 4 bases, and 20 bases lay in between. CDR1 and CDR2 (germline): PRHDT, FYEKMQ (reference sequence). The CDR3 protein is CASRALRGGGADTQYF. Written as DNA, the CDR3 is TGTGCCAGCAGAGCCCTGAGAGGGGGAGGCGCAGATACGCAGTATTTT.

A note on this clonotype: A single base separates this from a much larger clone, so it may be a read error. CDR3 bases: TGCAGTGCTAGAGATCCAGGACAGGGGCTTTACAATGAGCAGCTCTTC. Protein sequence: CSARDPGQGLYNEQLF. The rearrangement joins TRBV20-1 to TRBJ2-1; TRBD1 aligns across 9 bases. The CDR3 has 16 residues. Germline lookup yields CDR1 DFQATT and CDR2 SNEGSKA (reference sequence).

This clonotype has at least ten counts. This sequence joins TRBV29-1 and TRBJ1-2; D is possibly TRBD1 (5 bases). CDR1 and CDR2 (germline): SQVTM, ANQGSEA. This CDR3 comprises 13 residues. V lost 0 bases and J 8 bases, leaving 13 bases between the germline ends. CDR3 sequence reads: CSVEDPGLGGYTF. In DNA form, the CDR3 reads TGCAGCGTTGAAGATCCAGGGTTAGGAGGCTACACCTTC.

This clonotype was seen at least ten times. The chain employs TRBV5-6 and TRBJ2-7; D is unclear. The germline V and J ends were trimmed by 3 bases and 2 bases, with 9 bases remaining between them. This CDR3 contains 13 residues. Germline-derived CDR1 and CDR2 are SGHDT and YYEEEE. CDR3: CASSYQRAYEQYF. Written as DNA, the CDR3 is TGTGCCAGCAGCTACCAAAGGGCCTACGAGCAGTACTTC.